The 11 T cell receptor beta chains given below trace back to one sample, sequenced in a study of blood T cell repertoires in COVID-19. Assay used: immunoSEQ multiplex PCR; TCRdb lists only in-frame clones, some missing. The table has approximately 350,000 clones, roughly 90% seen once. Source material: peripheral blood. These receptor sequences come from a woman aged 70 to 79 with COVID-19, enrolled during active disease.

The chain employs TRBV5-6 and TRBJ1-2; perhaps TRBD1 as D (6 bases). Germline lookup yields CDR1 SGHDT and CDR2 YYEEEE. CDR3 size: 12 residues. V was trimmed by 0 bases and J by 7 bases, leaving 7 bases between them. For the CDR3, the DNA is TGTGCCAGCAGCTTGGAACAGGGTGGCTACACCTTC. It translates to CASSLEQGGYTF. The variable domain in full, completed from reference TRBV5-6 and TRBJ1-2, reads DAGVTQSPTHLIKTRGQQVTLRCSPKSGHDTVSWYQQALGQGPQFIFQYYEEEERQRGNFPDRFSGHQFPNYSSELNVNALLLGDSALYLCASSLEQGGYTFGSGTRLTVV.

The chain links TRBV27 to TRBJ1-2; no firm D call. CDR1 is MNHEY, CDR2 SMNVEV, per germline (reference sequence). Trimming pared 5 bases from V and 0 bases from J, leaving 10 bases between. The CDR3 is 14 residues long. This CDR3 is CASSPGSANYGYTF. For the CDR3, the DNA is TGTGCCAGCAGTCCAGGATCTGCTAACTATGGCTACACCTTC.

The genes are TRBV6-5 and TRBJ1-6; TRBD1 agrees at 7 bases. Germline V gene lookup returns CDR1 MNHEY and CDR2 SVGAGI. CDR3 length equals 14 residues. V lost 6 bases and J lost 10; bases outside the gene matches: 9. In nucleotides, the CDR3 is TGTGCCAGCAGCCATGGACAGGTTGGGTCACCCCTCCACTTT. Residues: CASSHGQVGSPLHF.

The chain uses TRBV2 and TRBJ1-6, with D maybe TRBD1 (6 bases). CDR3 size: 19 residues. Germline V gene lookup returns CDR1 SNHLY and CDR2 FYNNEI. Deletions cut 3 bases from V and 5 bases from J, with 23 bases between. The DNA for the CDR3 is TGTGCCAGCAGTGACGGGAGGGCCAGAGACGGACAGCATAATTCACCCCTCCACTTT. It translates to CASSDGRARDGQHNSPLHF. Combining the CDR3 with reference TRBV2 and TRBJ1-6 gives the whole variable domain EPEVTQTPSHQVTQMGQEVILRCVPISNHLYFYWYRQILGQKVEFLVSFYNNEISEKSEIFDDQFSVERPDGSNFTLKIRSTKLEDSAMYFCASSDGRARDGQHNSPLHFGNGTRLTVT.

This clone was seen once. The chain uses TRBV5-6 and TRBJ1-6; TRBD1 aligns across 8 bases. The CDR3 runs 16 residues. J was trimmed by 2 bases and V by 3 bases; bases with no gene match: 4. Germline-derived CDR1 and CDR2 are SGHDT and YYEEEE. The CDR3, as DNA: TGTGCCAGCAGCTCGGGACAGGCTACCTATAATTCACCCCTCCACTTT. Its translation: CASSSGQATYNSPLHF.

As DNA, the CDR3 is TGCGCCAGCAGCCAAGTTGTAGGGGTAGAAAAACTGTTTTTT. This encodes CASSQVVGVEKLFF. The chain joins TRBV4-1 to TRBJ1-4, with TRBD1 as a possible D gene (5 bases). The CDR3 has 14 amino acids. V was pared by 1 base and J by 8 bases, with 11 bases between. CDR1 and CDR2 from the germline V gene are MGHRA and YSYEKL.

This clone appeared a few times. The identical CDR3 is also encoded by other nucleotide sequences in the sample. The chain uses TRBV10-3 and TRBJ1-4; D possibly corresponds to TRBD1 (5 bases). CDR1 is ENHRY and CDR2 is SYGVKD in the germline V gene. The CDR3 runs to 13 residues. Trimming cost V 0 bases and J 8 bases, with 7 bases left between them. The CDR3 is CAISESRGEKLFF. Written as DNA, the CDR3 is TGTGCCATCAGTGAGTCGCGGGGCGAAAAACTGTTTTTT.

The V and J genes are TRBV7-9 and TRBJ1-4, with 11 bases lining up with TRBD1. Germline CDR1 is SEHNR and CDR2 is FQNEAQ (reference sequence). V lost 3 bases and J lost 6; bases outside the gene matches: 6. The CDR3 loop spans 16 amino acids. The CDR3 DNA follows: TGTGCCAGCAGCTTCGGGGACAGGGGGATACATGAAAAACTGTTTTTT. Residues: CASSFGDRGIHEKLFF.

J is TRBJ1-6 and V is TRBV14, with a weak D call TRBD1 (6 bases). The V end was cut by 4 bases, the J end by 10 bases, with 17 bases between. CDR3 length equals 15 residues. Germline loops: CDR1 SGHDN, CDR2 FVKESK. The CDR3 spells CASSRETGSGSPLHF. DNA of the CDR3: TGTGCCAGCAGCCGAGAGACAGGTTCAGGATCACCCCTCCACTTT. Full variable domain (outside the CDR3, taken from reference TRBV14 and TRBJ1-6): EAGVTQFPSHSVIEKGQTVTLRCDPISGHDNLYWYRRVMGKEIKFLLHFVKESKQDESGMPNNRFLAERTGGTYSTLKVQPAELEDSGVYFCASSRETGSGSPLHFGNGTRLTVT.

This clone was detected only once. The chain carries TRBV7-2 and TRBJ1-3; maybe TRBD1 (6 bases). There are 15 residues in the CDR3. Germline CDR1 SGHTA, CDR2 FQGNSA. The V end lost 3 bases, the J end lost 2 bases, and 11 bases lay between the germline ends. This CDR3 is CASSFQGGTGNTIYF. For the CDR3, the DNA is TGTGCCAGCAGCTTCCAAGGGGGAACTGGAAACACCATATATTTT.

About this clone: Other nucleotide sequences from this sample produce the same CDR3. The chain employs TRBV12-3 or TRBV12-4 and TRBJ1-5; perhaps TRBD1 as D (6 bases). Trimming took off 3 bases at V and 7 bases at J, with 7 bases between the two ends. CDR3 length equals 12 residues. CDR3 region: CASSFGGQPQHF. CDR3 coding DNA: TGTGCCAGCAGTTTTGGGGGCCAGCCCCAGCATTTT.